This TCR beta chain is from a study of T cell responses to AZD1222 COVID-19 vaccine. About the study: Pooled in the analysis were second doses at about 4 or about 12 weeks. Findings and caveats of the study: Receipt of two AZD1222 doses was followed by a rise in Spike-specific TCR breadth and depth. Reports indicate that nearly half of spike-specific TCRs are directed at unmutated variant regions. Across the whole spike, CD4 TCRs peaked at regions 160-218 and 743-854.

The repertoire was sequenced with immunoSEQ multiplex PCR; TCRdb's copy has only in-frame clones and lacks some. The sample includes roughly 70,000 clones, about 88% of them seen just once. Remarks on this clone: Its antigen is as yet unknown.

Looked up from germline, CDR1 is MDHEN and CDR2 is SYDVKM. Trimming removed 6 bases at V and 5 bases at J, with 7 bases between. CDR3 length: 11 amino acids. V gene TRBV28 combines with J gene TRBJ2-5, with unresolved D. This clonotype originated in an adult in good health. Here the sequenced sample was peripheral blood, taken on day 0 of AZD1222 vaccination. CDR3 region: CASSPRETQYF. CDR3 bases: TGTGCCAGCAGCCCTCGTGAGACCCAGTACTTC. Based on the CDR3 plus reference TRBV28 and TRBJ2-5, the full variable domain is DVKVTQSSRYLVKRTGEKVFLECVQDMDHENMFWYRQDPGLGLRLIYFSYDVKMKEKGDIPEGYSVSREKKERFSLILESASTNQTSMYLCASSPRETQYFGPGTRLLVL.